This passage covers 24 T cell receptor beta chains from one sample sequenced in a study of identical twins. TCRdb reanalysed the 5' RACE reads using MiXCR and keeps one entry per CDR3 protein. The profile covers 1.5 million to 2 million distinct CDR3 sequences, with around a third appearing a single time and roughly 0.3% taken by the ten largest. The sequenced sample was cord blood. The receptors originated from a newborn girl in good health.

V is TRBV6-1 and J is TRBJ2-3; 9 nucleotides line up with TRBD2. Germline assignment: CDR1 MNHNS and CDR2 SASEGT. This CDR3 comprises 16 residues. J gave up 4 bases and V 0 bases, and 5 bases lay outside the gene matches. CDR3 nucleotide sequence: TGTGCCAGCAGTGAAGCGTTGGCGGGGGGGGCAGATACGCAGTATTTT. It encodes CASSEALAGGADTQYF.

The CDR3 DNA follows: TGTGCCAGCAGCTCGCGGGGGGCCCTAGCCAAAAACATTCAGTACTTC. Its translation is CASSSRGALAKNIQYF. The chain employs TRBV12-3 or TRBV12-4 and TRBJ2-4; TRBD2 matches at 8 bases. The CDR3 spans 16 residues. Trimming at V came to 6 bases and at J to 0 bases, leaving 7 bases not matched to a gene.

To note about this clonotype: The junction does not match germline at one end; this may be a read error. The chain couples TRBV7-2 to TRBJ2-1; 8 nucleotides match TRBD2. Germline V gene sequence: CDR1 SGHTA, CDR2 FQGNSA. CDR3 length: 16 amino acids. The CDR3 nucleotides read TGTGCCAGCAGCTCCAGACTAGCGATCTCCTACAATGAGCGGTTCTTC. Amino acid sequence: CASSSRLAISYNERFF.

This clonotype was found many times. The rearrangement uses TRBV11-2 and TRBJ2-1; 9 nucleotides align to TRBD2. Trimming cost V 0 bases and J 4 bases; bases outside gene matches: 1. The CDR3 consists of 15 residues. From germline, CDR1 is SGHAT and CDR2 FQNNGV. DNA for the CDR3: TGTGCCAGCAGCTTAGATAGCGGGAGATACAATGAGCAGTTCTTC. Its protein is CASSLDSGRYNEQFF.

There are many counts of this clonotype. An end of the junction differs from the germline gene, which may be a read error. V is TRBV5-1 and J is TRBJ2-1, with 11 bases that match TRBD2. The CDR3 is made up of 15 amino acids. Germline V CDR1 and CDR2: SGHRS, YFSETQ. The CDR3, as DNA: TGTGCCAGCAGCTTAGGTAGCGGGGGGGCGAATGAGCAGTTCTTC. The encoded protein is CASSLGSGGANEQFF.

This clonotype has only a few counts. The chain combines TRBV20-1 with TRBJ2-1; 7 positions agree with TRBD2. J lost 4 bases, V lost 6 bases, and 9 bases had no gene match. The CDR3 loop spans 14 amino acids. Germline V gives CDR1 DFQATT, CDR2 SNEGSKA (reference sequence). The CDR3 protein is CSAIGRDYYNEQFF. The CDR3 DNA follows: TGCAGTGCCATCGGAAGGGACTATTACAATGAGCAGTTCTTC.

The rearrangement uses TRBV12-3 or TRBV12-4 and TRBJ2-7, with D perhaps matching TRBD1 (6 bases). With 8 bases removed from V and 2 bases from J, the gap between germline ends came to 16 bases. The CDR3 totals 14 residues. As DNA, the CDR3 is TGTGCCAGCCGACGGGACATCCACCCCTACGAGCAGTACTTC. Amino acids: CASRRDIHPYEQYF.

The chain links TRBV20-1 to TRBJ2-7; possible D gene TRBD2, 6 bases. Germline V CDR1 and CDR2: DFQATT, SNEGSKA (reference sequence). This CDR3 spans 13 amino acids. V lost 6 bases and J lost 0, with 12 bases in between. The DNA for the CDR3 is TGCAGTGCAAGGAGGGAGAGCTCCTACGAGCAGTACTTC. The encoded protein is CSARRESSYEQYF.

The V call is TRBV13, the J call TRBJ2-5; no clear D. Matching the DNA end better, TRBJ2-7 makes the J call doubtful. The CDR3 length is 14 residues. Germline lookup yields CDR1 PRHDT and CDR2 FYEKMQ (reference sequence). CDR3: CASSLGAFRYEQYF. The CDR3 DNA follows: TGTGCCAGCAGCTTGGGTGCCTTTCGGTACGAGCAGTACTTC.

The CDR3 coding sequence is TGTGCCAGCAGCCAAGATGTTAGCGGGAGGTATAATGAGCAGTTCTTC. It is translated as CASSQDVSGRYNEQFF. The chain combines TRBV4-2 with TRBJ2-1; 10 positions agree with TRBD2. The CDR3 is 16 amino acids. Looked up from germline, CDR1 is LGHNA and CDR2 is YNFKEQ. V shed 0 bases and J 7 bases; nucleotides not matched to a gene: 6.

The J gene is TRBJ2-7, the V gene TRBV10-3; 7 bases match TRBD2. Germline V gene lookup returns CDR1 ENHRY and CDR2 SYGVKD. The CDR3 contains 13 residues. With 7 bases clipped from V and 5 bases from J, the junction kept 8 bases outside the gene matches. CDR3 bases: TGTGCCATCACCGAGGGAGGGGTCCACGAGCAGTACTTC. Translated, it gives CAITEGGVHEQYF.

This clonotype was seen a handful of times. The J gene is TRBJ1-4, the V gene TRBV20-1, with TRBD1 identical over 8 bases. Germline CDR1 and CDR2: DFQATT and SNEGSKA (reference sequence). J gave up 8 bases and V 0 bases, and 8 bases lay outside the gene matches. The CDR3 sequence is 15 residues long. The CDR3 region is CSARDATGAREKLFF. The CDR3, as DNA: TGCAGTGCTAGAGACGCGACAGGGGCGAGGGAAAAACTGTTTTTT.

This clonotype appeared a few times. This chain joins TRBV24-1 and TRBJ2-5; tentative D call: TRBD2 (6 bases). The DNA end is a closer match to TRBJ2-7, so the J assignment may be wrong. Germline-derived CDR1 and CDR2 are KGHDR and SFDVKD. The CDR3 runs to 14 residues. The CDR3 nucleotides read TGTGCCACCAGTGCCGCTAGCGACACCTACGAGCAGTACTTC. It codes for CATSAASDTYEQYF.

This clonotype was recorded a few times. This CDR3 is CASSYPTSGSSYEQYF. For the CDR3, the DNA is TGTGCCAGCAGTTACCCCACTAGCGGAAGCTCCTACGAGCAGTACTTC. The chain recombines TRBV6-2 or TRBV6-3 with TRBJ2-7; 8 positions match TRBD2. This CDR3 has 16 residues. Per the germline V gene, CDR1 is MNHEY and CDR2 is SVGEGT. The trim removed 2 bases at V and 0 bases at J, leaving 6 bases unmatched.

This chain connects TRBV29-1 to TRBJ1-4; D is perhaps TRBD1 (6 bases). This CDR3 is built from 15 residues. CDR1 and CDR2 (germline): SQVTM, ANQGSEA. V was clipped by 5 bases and J by 6 bases, with 19 bases between them. The CDR3 DNA is TGCAGCGTTAGCCATAGGGACACAGGAGATGAAAAACTGTTTTTT. Amino acid sequence: CSVSHRDTGDEKLFF. Full variable domain (missing parts from reference TRBV29-1 and TRBJ1-4): SAVISQKPSRDICQRGTSLTIQCQVDSQVTMMFWYRQQPGQSLTLIATANQGSEATYESGFVIDKFPISRPNLTFSTLTVSNMSPEDSSIYLCSVSHRDTGDEKLFFGSGTQLSVL.

In its sample, this clonotype was seen a few times. The chain has TRBV7-8 and TRBJ2-4; D might be TRBD1 (6 bases). Between the trimmed V and J ends, which lost 5 bases and 0 bases, there was a span of 11 bases. This CDR3 contains 15 residues. Per the germline V gene, CDR1 is SGHVS and CDR2 is FQNEAQ. CDR3 sequence: CASSRGQTAKNIQYF. The CDR3 bases are TGTGCCAGCAGCCGAGGACAGACAGCCAAAAACATTCAGTACTTC.

This chain links TRBV6-1 with TRBJ1-1; 9 nucleotides line up with TRBD1. In germline, CDR1 is MNHNS, CDR2 SASEGT. The length of the CDR3 is 17 residues. V trimming: 6 bases; J trimming: 1 base; junction bases outside the gene matches: 12. The CDR3 coding sequence is TGTGCCAGCAGCCACCACCCGACAGGGGGAAAGAACACTGAAGCTTTCTTT. The encoded protein is CASSHHPTGGKNTEAFF.

V gene TRBV28 combines with J gene TRBJ2-7; D tentatively fits TRBD1 or TRBD2 (5 bases each). The CDR3 contains 17 residues. V was cut by 6 bases and J by 3 bases, with 24 bases left in between. Germline CDR1 is MDHEN and CDR2 is SYDVKM. The DNA for the CDR3 is TGTGCCAGCAGCAGCCGGGACGGAGTGTCCGGTCGCTACGAGCAGTACTTC. It codes for CASSSRDGVSGRYEQYF.

V is TRBV5-1 and J is TRBJ1-2, with 8 nucleotides matching TRBD1. The CDR3 contains 15 residues. Germline trimming cut 4 bases from V and 8 bases from J; bases unmatched to any gene: 13. CDR1 is SGHRS and CDR2 is YFSETQ in the germline V gene. CDR3 coding DNA: TGCGCCAGCAGCGCGGGACAGGTGGGGACCTACGGCTACACCTTC. It is translated as CASSAGQVGTYGYTF.

This clonotype occurred a few times. This chain links TRBV4-2 with TRBJ2-5; no reliable D call. The end of the DNA is better explained by TRBJ2-1, so the J call may be wrong. The germline V gene has CDR1 LGHNA and CDR2 YNFKEQ. The CDR3 is made up of 13 amino acids. CDR3 DNA sequence: TGTGCCAGCAGCCCGATCTACCAAGAGACCCAGTTCTTC. This translates into CASSPIYQETQFF.

This clonotype appeared a few times. The chain couples TRBV11-2 to TRBJ2-3, with a tentative D call TRBD1 (6 bases). V lost 4 bases and J lost 0, with 14 bases in between. Germline V gene lookup returns CDR1 SGHAT and CDR2 FQNNGV. The CDR3 extends over 16 amino acids. The CDR3 sequence is CASSSTGTTSTDTQYF. DNA for the CDR3: TGTGCCAGCAGCTCCACCGGGACAACTAGCACAGATACGCAGTATTTT.

V gene TRBV2 combines with J gene TRBJ2-1, with D perhaps matching TRBD2 (5 bases). The J call is uncertain, as TRBJ2-7 better fits the DNA end. This CDR3 region has 17 residues. The germline CDR1 and CDR2 sequences are SNHLY and FYNNEI. The CDR3 bases are TGTGCCAGCAGTGAAGCGCTAGTAGCGCCCCCCTACAATGAGCAGTACTTC. Its translation: CASSEALVAPPYNEQYF.

The chain joins TRBV5-1 to TRBJ1-1, with D possibly matching TRBD1 (5 bases). Germline values: CDR1 SGHRS, CDR2 YFSETQ. V lost 5 bases to trimming and J lost 4 bases, with 15 bases between them. CDR3 length equals 14 residues. CDR3 sequence reads: CASRSSGTSTEAFF. The CDR3 DNA reads as TGCGCCAGCAGATCATCCGGGACGTCCACTGAAGCTTTCTTT.

The chain recombines TRBV3-1 with TRBJ2-5; TRBD2 is a possible D gene (5 bases). V lost 4 bases to trimming and J lost 11 bases, with 20 bases between them. CDR1 and CDR2 from the germline V gene are LGHDT and YNNKEL (reference sequence). The CDR3 loop spans 14 amino acids. The DNA of the CDR3 is TGTGCCAGCAGCCCCGGCCCTTGGGAGTATGAGCAGTACTTC. Amino acids: CASSPGPWEYEQYF.